The following is a T cell receptor beta chain sequence with its context. The V gene lost 4 bases and the J gene lost 11 bases, with 21 bases spanning the gap. The CDR3 sequence is 15 residues long. Germline loops: CDR1 SEHNR, CDR2 FQNEAQ (reference sequence). These data are taken from a study of blood T cell repertoires in COVID-19. Assay: immunoSEQ multiplex PCR; the TCRdb copy retains only in-frame clones and omits some. There are over 250,000 clones in the sample; roughly 86% occur only once, and about 1% lies in the top ten. Sequenced sample: PBMCs or T cells enriched from blood (not recorded which). The chain uses TRBV7-9 and TRBJ1-5; the D gene is possibly TRBD1 (6 bases). The receptor comes from a woman aged 25-40 years who had recovered from COVID-19. The CDR3 DNA reads as TGTGCCAGCAGCTCATCGGAGGCCTCCAAGGGGGCCCAGCATTTT. This gives the protein CASSSSEASKGAQHF.